This T cell receptor (beta chain) was obtained from a study of shared clonotypes between healthy human individuals. Across the whole study: CD4 naive cells filled three plates per donor, CD4 memory three, CD8 naive two and CD8 memory one.

An even split of each subset's genomic DNA across several immunoSEQ plates was performed. Produced via immunoSEQ multiplex PCR; TCRdb's table is partial and in-frame only. Here the sample spans about a million clones, about three quarters being singletons. The CDR3 contains 15 residues. The germline V gene encodes CDR1 SGHAT and CDR2 FQNNGV. With V trimmed by 6 bases and J by 5 bases, 11 bases remained unmatched. Study results and caveats: Expectations were that clonotype sharing among donors would be affected by sequencing depth.

In its sample, this clone was seen a few times. Its specificity is not known. Sequencing was performed on memory CD4+ T cells sorted from blood. As to subset: CD45RA-negative fraction. The chain has TRBV11-2 and TRBJ2-5; 8 bases align to TRBD2. This sequence was found in a man younger than 30 in good health. Here the CDR3 DNA reads TGTGCCAGCAGTCAATCGGGACTAGGGGACGAGACCCAGTACTTC. Translation gives CASSQSGLGDETQYF.